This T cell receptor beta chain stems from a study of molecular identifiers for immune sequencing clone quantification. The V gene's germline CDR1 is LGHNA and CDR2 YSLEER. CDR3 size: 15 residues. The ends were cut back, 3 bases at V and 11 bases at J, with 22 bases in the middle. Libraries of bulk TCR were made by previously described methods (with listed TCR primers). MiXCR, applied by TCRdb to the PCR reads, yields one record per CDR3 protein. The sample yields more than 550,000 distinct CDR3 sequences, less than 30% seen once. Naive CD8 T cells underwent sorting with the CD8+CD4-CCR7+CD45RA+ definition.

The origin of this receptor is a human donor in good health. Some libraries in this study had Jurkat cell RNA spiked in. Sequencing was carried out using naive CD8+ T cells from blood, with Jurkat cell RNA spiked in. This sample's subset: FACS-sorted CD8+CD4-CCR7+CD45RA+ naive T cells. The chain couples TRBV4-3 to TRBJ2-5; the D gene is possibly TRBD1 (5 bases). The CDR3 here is CASSQDKVSYNEQYF. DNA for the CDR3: TGCGCCAGCAGCCAGGACAAGGTTTCCTACAATGAGCAGTACTTC.